This T cell receptor (beta chain) originates from a study of CD8 T cells in ankylosing spondylitis. Turning to this clonotype: The antigen remains unidentified.

Findings and limits, study-wide: Apparently characteristic of ankylosing spondylitis blood was a TCR beta motif (roughly eight highly homologous variants).

In TCRdb, the 5' RACE reads were re-called with MiXCR into one record per CDR3 protein. This sample has a few hundred thousand distinct CDR3 sequences; roughly 20% occur once, and the top ten carry around 12%. Germline CDR1 and CDR2: ENHRY and SYGVKD. The CDR3 is made up of 15 amino acids. V was pared by 11 bases and J by 4 bases, with 15 bases of the junction left unmatched. The clonotype originates from a male donor with ankylosing spondylitis or in good health (not recorded which). The genes are TRBV10-3 and TRBJ2-7, with 9 bases matching TRBD1. Sequences were obtained from blood, either unsorted or a sorted T cell fraction (not recorded which). DNA of the CDR3: TGTGCCTCCCTAGGAGTCGAGGACAGGGGTTACGAGCAGTACTTC. Its protein product is CASLGVEDRGYEQYF.